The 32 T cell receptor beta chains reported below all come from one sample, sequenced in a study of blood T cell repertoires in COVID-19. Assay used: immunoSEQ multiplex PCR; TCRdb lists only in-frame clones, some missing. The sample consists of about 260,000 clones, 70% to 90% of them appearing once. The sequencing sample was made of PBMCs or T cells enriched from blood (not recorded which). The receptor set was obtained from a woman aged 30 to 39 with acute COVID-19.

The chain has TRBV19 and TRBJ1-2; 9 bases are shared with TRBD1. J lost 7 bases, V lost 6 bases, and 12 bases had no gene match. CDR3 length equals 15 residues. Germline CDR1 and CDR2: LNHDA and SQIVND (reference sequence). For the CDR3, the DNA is TGTGCCAGTAGCGTCCTTACCGGGACAGGGCTTGGCTACACCTTC. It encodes CASSVLTGTGLGYTF.

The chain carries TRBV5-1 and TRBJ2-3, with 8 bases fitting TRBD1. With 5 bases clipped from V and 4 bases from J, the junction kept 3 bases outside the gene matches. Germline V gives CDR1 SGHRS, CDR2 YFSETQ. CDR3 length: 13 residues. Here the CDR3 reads CASRDREADTQYF. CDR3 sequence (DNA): TGCGCCAGCAGGGACAGGGAAGCAGATACGCAGTATTTT.

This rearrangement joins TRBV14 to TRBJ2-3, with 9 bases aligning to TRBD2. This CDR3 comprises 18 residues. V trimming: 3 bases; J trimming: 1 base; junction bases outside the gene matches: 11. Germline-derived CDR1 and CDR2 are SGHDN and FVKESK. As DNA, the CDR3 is TGTGCCAGCAGCCAGGACCCTTCAGCGGGAGGTCGCACAGATACGCAGTATTTT. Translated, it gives CASSQDPSAGGRTDTQYF.

The DNA of the CDR3 is TGCGCCAGCAGCTTGCTAGCGGGGGACTCCTACGAGCAGTACTTC. Translation gives CASSLLAGDSYEQYF. This chain uses TRBV5-1 with TRBJ2-7; 10 bases line up with TRBD2. Germline-derived CDR1 and CDR2 are SGHRS and YFSETQ. The V gene end was trimmed by 1 base and the J gene end by 0 bases; junction bases not matched to a gene: 1. The length of the CDR3 is 15 residues. The full variable domain, rest sourced from reference TRBV5-1 and TRBJ2-7, is KAGVTQTPRYLIKTRGQQVTLSCSPISGHRSVSWYQQTPGQGLQFLFEYFSETQRNKGNFPGRFSGRQFSNSRSEMNVSTLELGDSALYLCASSLLAGDSYEQYFGPGTRLTVT.

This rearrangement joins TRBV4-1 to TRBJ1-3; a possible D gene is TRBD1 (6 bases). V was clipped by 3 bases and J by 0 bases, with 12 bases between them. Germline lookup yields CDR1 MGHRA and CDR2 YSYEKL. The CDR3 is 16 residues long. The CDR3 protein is CASSQEGGSSGNTIYF. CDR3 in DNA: TGCGCCAGCAGCCAGGAGGGGGGGAGCTCTGGAAACACCATATATTTT.

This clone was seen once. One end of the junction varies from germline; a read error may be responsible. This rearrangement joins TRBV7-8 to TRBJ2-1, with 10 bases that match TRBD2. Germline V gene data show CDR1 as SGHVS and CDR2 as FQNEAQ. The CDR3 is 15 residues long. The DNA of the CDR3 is TGTGCCAGCAGCATAGCGGGAGGCTCCTACAATGAGCAGTTCTTC. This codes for CASSIAGGSYNEQFF.

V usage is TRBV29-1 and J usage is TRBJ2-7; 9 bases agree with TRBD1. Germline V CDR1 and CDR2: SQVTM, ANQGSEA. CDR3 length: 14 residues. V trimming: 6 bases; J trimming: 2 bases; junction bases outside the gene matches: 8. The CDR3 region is CSVATGGRTYEQYF. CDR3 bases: TGCAGCGTCGCTACAGGGGGCAGGACCTACGAGCAGTACTTC.

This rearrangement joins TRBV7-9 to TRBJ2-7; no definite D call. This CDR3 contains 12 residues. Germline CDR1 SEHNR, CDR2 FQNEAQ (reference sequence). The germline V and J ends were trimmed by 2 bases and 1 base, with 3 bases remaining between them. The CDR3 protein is CASSLISYEQYF. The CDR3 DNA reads TGTGCCAGCAGCTTAATATCCTACGAGCAGTACTTC.

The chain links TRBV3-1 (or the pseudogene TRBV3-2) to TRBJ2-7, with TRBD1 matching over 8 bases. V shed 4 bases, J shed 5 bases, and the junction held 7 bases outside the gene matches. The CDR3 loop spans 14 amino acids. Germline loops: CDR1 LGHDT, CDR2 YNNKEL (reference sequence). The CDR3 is CASSPRTGSHEQYF. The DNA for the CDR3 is TGTGCCAGCAGCCCCCGGACAGGGTCCCACGAGCAGTACTTC.

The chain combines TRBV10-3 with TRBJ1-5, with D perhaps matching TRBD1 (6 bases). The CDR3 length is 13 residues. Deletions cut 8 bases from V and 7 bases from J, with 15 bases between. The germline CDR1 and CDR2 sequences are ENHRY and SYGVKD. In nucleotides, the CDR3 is TGTGCCATCTCAGGGGATTCTGGACAGCCCCAGCATTTT. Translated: CAISGDSGQPQHF.

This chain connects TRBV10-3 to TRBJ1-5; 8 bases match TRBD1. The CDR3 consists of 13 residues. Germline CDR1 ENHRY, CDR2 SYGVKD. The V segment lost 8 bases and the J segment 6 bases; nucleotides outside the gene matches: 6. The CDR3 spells CAIGPDRAQPQHF. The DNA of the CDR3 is TGTGCCATCGGCCCGGACAGGGCTCAGCCCCAGCATTTT.

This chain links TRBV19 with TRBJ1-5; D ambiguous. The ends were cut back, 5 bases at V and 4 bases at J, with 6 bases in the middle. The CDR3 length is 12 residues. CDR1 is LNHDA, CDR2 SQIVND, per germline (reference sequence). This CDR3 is CASSLGNQPQHF. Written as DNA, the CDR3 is TGTGCCAGTAGTCTCGGGAATCAGCCCCAGCATTTT.

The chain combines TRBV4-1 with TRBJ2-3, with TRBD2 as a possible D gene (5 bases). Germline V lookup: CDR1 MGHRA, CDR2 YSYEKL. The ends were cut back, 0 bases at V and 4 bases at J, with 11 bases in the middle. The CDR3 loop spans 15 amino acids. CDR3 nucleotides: TGCGCCAGCAGCCAAGATGGGCTAGCCCCAGATACGCAGTATTTT. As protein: CASSQDGLAPDTQYF.

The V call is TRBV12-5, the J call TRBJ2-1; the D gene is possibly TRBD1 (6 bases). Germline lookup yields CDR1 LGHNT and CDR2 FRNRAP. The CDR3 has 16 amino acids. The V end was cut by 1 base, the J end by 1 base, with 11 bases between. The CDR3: CASGLDPRGSYNEQFF. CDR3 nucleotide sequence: TGTGCTAGTGGTTTGGACCCTAGGGGGTCCTACAATGAGCAGTTCTTC.

Here the CDR3 reads CASSQGIQPQHF. The CDR3 DNA sequence: TGTGCCAGCAGTCAGGGGATTCAGCCCCAGCATTTT. The chain couples TRBV25-1 to TRBJ1-5; possibly TRBD1 for D (6 bases). The germline V gene encodes CDR1 MGHDK and CDR2 SYGVNS. This CDR3 region has 12 residues. Deletions cut 5 bases from V and 6 bases from J, with 8 bases between. The full variable domain, with the rest looked up from reference TRBV25-1 and TRBJ1-5, is EADIYQTPRYLVIGTGKKITLECSQTMGHDKMYWYQQDPGMELHLIHYSYGVNSTEKGDLSSESTVSRIRTEHFPLTLESARPSHTSQYLCASSQGIQPQHFGDGTRLSIL.

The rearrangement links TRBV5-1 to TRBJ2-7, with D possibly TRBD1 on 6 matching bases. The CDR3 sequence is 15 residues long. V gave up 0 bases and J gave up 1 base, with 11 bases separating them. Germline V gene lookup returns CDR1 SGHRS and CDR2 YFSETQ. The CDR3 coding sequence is TGCGCCAGCAGCTTGGTTACAGGGCAATCCTACGAGCAGTACTTC. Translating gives CASSLVTGQSYEQYF.

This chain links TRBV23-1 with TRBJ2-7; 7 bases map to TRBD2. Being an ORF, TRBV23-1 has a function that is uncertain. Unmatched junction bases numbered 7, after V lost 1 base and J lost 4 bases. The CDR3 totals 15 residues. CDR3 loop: CASSQLRTSKYEQYF. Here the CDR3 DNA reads TGCGCCAGCAGTCAATTACGGACTAGTAAGTACGAGCAGTACTTC.

CDR3 sequence reads: CASSWGLAGVEQFF. CDR3 coding DNA: TGTGCCAGCAGCTGGGGACTAGCGGGAGTTGAGCAGTTCTTC. This rearrangement joins TRBV7-3 to TRBJ2-1, with TRBD2 matching over 14 bases. Germline V gene data show CDR1 as SGHTA and CDR2 as FQGTGA. V dropped 4 bases and J dropped 9; count of bases not matched to a gene: 2. This CDR3 contains 14 residues.

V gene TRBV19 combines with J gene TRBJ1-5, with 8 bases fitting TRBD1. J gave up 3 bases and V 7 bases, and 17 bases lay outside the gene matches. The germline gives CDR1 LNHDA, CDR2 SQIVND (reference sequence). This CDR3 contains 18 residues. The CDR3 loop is CASISGKGTGFANQPQHF. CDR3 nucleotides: TGTGCCAGTATCTCAGGGAAGGGGACAGGTTTTGCCAATCAGCCCCAGCATTTT. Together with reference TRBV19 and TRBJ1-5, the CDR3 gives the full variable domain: DGGITQSPKYLFRKEGQNVTLSCEQNLNHDAMYWYRQDPGQGLRLIYYSQIVNDFQKGDIAEGYSVSREKKESFPLTVTSAQKNPTAFYLCASISGKGTGFANQPQHFGDGTRLSIL.

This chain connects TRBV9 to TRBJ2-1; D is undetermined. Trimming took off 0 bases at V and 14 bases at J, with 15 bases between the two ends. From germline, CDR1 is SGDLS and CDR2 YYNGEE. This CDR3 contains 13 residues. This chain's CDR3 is CASSVAPGFTEFF. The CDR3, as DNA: TGTGCCAGCAGCGTAGCTCCAGGCTTTACGGAGTTCTTC.

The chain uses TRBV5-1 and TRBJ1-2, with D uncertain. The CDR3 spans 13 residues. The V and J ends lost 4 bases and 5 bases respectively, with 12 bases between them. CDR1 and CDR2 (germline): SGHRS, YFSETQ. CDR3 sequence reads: CASSTAGEYGYTF. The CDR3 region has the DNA TGCGCCAGCAGCACCGCAGGCGAGTATGGCTACACCTTC.

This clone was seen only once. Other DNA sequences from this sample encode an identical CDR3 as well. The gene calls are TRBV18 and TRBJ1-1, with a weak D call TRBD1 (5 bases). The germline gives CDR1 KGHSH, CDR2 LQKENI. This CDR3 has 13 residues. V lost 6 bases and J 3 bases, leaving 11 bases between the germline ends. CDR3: CASSPGEDTEAFF. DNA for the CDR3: TGTGCCAGCTCTCCGGGGGAGGACACTGAAGCTTTCTTT.

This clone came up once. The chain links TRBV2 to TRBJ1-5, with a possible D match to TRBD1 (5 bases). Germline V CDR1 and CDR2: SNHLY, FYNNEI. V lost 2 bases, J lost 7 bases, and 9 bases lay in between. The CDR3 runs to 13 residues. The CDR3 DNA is TGTGCCAGCAGTGAATTTGGACACCAGCCCCAGCATTTT. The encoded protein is CASSEFGHQPQHF.

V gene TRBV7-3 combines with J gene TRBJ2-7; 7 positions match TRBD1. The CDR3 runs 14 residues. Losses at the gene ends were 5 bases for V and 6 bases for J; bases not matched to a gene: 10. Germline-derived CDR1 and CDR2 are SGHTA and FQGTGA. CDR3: CASSVNRDSVEQYF. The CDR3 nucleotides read TGTGCCAGCAGCGTTAACCGGGACAGTGTCGAGCAGTACTTC.

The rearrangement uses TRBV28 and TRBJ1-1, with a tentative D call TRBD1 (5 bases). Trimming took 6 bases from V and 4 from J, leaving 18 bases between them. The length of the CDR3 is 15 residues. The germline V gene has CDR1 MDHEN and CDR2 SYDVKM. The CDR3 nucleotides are TGTGCCAGCAGGGGTTATAGGGGCGCAAGCACTGAAGCTTTCTTT. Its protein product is CASRGYRGASTEAFF.

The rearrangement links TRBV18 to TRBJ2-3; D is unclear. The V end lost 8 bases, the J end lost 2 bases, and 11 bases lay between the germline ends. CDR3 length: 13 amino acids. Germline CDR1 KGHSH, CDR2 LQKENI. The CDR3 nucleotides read TGTGCCAGCGAAGGAGCAGACACAGATACGCAGTATTTT. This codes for CASEGADTDTQYF. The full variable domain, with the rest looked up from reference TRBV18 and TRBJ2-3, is NAGVMQNPRHLVRRRGQEARLRCSPMKGHSHVYWYRQLPEEGLKFMVYLQKENIIDESGMPKERFSAEFPKEGPSILRIQQVVRGDSAAYFCASEGADTDTQYFGPGTRLTVL.

CDR3 DNA sequence: TGTGCCAGCAGTTCAGGACTAGCCTACGAGCAGTACTTC. Protein sequence: CASSSGLAYEQYF. The genes are TRBV27 and TRBJ2-7, with 7 nucleotides matching TRBD2. Germline CDR1 reads MNHEY; CDR2 reads SMNVEV (reference sequence). The CDR3 runs to 13 residues. The J segment lost 2 bases and the V segment lost 4 bases, leaving 2 bases of the junction unmatched.

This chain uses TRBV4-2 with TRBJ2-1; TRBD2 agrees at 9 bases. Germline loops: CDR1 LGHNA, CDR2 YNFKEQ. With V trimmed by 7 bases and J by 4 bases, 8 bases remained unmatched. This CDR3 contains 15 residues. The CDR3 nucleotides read TGTGCCAGCACCCCAGGGCGGGGGGGATACAATGAGCAGTTCTTC. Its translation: CASTPGRGGYNEQFF.

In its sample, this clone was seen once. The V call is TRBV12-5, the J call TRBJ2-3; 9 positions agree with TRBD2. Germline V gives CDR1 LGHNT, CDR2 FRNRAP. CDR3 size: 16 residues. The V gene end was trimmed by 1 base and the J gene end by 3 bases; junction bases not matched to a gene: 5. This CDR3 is CASGLDPSGITDTQYF. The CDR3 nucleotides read TGTGCTAGTGGTTTGGATCCTAGCGGGATTACAGATACGCAGTATTTT.

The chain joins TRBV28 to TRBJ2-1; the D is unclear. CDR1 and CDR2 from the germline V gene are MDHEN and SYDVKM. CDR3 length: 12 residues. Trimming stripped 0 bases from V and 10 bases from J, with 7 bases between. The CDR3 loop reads CASSLWAREQFF. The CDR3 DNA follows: TGTGCCAGCAGTTTATGGGCCAGAGAGCAGTTCTTC.

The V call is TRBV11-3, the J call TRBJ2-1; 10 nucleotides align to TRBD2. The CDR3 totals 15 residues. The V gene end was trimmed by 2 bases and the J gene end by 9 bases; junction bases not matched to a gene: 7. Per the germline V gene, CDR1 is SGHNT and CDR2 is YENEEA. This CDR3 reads CASSLLAGAVVEQFF. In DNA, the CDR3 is TGTGCCAGCAGCTTACTAGCGGGAGCAGTGGTTGAGCAGTTCTTC. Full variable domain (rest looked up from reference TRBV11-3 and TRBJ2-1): EAGVVQSPRYKIIEKKQPVAFWCNPISGHNTLYWYLQNLGQGPELLIRYENEEAVDDSQLPKDRFSAERLKGVDSTLKIQPAELGDSAVYLCASSLLAGAVVEQFFGPGTRLTVL.

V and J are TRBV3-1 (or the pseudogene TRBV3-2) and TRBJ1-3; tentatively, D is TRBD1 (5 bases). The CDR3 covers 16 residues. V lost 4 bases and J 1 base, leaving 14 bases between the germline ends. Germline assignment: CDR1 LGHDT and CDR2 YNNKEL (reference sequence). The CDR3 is CASSLMGGYSGNTIYF. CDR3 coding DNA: TGTGCCAGCAGCCTGATGGGGGGTTATTCTGGAAACACCATATATTTT.